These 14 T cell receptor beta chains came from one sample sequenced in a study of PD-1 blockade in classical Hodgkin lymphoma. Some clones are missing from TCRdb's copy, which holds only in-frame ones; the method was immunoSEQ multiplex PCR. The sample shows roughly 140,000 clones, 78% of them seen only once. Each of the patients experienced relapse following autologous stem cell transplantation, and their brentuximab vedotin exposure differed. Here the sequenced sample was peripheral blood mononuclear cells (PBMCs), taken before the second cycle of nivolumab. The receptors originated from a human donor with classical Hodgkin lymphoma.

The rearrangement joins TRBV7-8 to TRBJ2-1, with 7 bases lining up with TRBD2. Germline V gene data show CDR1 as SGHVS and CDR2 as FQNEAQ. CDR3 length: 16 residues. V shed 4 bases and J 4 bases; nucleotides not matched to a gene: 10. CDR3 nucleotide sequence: TGTGCCAGCAGCTCCCTTCGGCTAGCGGTATACAATGAGCAGTTCTTC. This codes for CASSSLRLAVYNEQFF.

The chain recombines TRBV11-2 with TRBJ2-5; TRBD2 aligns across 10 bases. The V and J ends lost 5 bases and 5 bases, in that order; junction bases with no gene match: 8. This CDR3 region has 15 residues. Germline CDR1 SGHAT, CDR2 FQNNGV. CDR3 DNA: TGTGCCAGCAGCCCATTAGCGGGGGGAGGCGAGACCCAGTACTTC. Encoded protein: CASSPLAGGGETQYF.

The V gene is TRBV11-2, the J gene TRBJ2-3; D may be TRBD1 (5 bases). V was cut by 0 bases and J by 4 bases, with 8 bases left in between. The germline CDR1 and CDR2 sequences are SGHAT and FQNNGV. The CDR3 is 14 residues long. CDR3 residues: CASSLEAGPDTQYF. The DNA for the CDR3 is TGTGCCAGCAGCTTAGAGGCAGGGCCAGATACGCAGTATTTT.

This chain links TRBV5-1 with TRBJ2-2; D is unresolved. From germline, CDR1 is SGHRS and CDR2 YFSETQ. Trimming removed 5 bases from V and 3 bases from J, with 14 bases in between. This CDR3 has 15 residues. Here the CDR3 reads CASRRTLEHTGELFF. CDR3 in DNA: TGCGCCAGCAGGAGAACCTTAGAACACACCGGGGAGCTGTTTTTT.

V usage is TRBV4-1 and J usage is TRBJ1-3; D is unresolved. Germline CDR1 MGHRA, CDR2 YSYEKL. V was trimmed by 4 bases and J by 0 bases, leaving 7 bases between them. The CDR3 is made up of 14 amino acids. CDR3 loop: CASSRGNSGNTIYF. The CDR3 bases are TGCGCCAGCAGCCGGGGTAACTCTGGAAACACCATATATTTT.

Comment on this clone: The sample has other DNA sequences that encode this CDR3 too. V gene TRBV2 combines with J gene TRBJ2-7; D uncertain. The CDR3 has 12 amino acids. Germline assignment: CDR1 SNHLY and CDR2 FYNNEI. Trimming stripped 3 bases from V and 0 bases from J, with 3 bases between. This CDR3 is CASSDSSYEQYF. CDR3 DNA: TGTGCCAGCAGTGATAGCTCCTACGAGCAGTACTTC.

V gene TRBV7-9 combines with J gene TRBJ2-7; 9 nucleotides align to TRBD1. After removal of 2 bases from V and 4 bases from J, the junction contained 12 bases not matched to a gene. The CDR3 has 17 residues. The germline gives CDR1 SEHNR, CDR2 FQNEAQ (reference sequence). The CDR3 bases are TGTGCCAGCAGCTTATCGGGACAGGGCCAGGGTAGGTACGAGCAGTACTTC. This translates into CASSLSGQGQGRYEQYF.

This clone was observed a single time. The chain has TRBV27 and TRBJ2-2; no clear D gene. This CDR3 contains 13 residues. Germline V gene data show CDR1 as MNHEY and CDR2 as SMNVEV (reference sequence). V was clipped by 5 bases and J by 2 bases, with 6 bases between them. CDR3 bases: TGTGCCAGCAGTGCCCTAAACACCGGGGAGCTGTTTTTT. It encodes CASSALNTGELFF.

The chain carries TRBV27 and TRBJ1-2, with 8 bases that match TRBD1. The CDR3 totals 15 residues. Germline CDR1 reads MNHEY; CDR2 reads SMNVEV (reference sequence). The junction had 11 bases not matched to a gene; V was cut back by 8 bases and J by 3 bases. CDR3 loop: CASGRDRGWDYGYTF. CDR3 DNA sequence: TGTGCCAGCGGACGAGACAGGGGCTGGGACTATGGCTACACCTTC.

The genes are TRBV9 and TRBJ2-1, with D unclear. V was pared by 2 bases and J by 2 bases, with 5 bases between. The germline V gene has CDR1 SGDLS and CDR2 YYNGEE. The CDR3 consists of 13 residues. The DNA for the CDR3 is TGTGCCAGCAGCGTGGCGGCCTACAATGAGCAGTTCTTC. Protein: CASSVAAYNEQFF.

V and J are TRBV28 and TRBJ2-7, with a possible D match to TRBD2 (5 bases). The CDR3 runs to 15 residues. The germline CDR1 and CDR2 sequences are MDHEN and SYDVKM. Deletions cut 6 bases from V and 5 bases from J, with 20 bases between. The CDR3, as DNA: TGTGCCAGCAGCTCCTTGCGGGCGGCCCTTAACGAGCAGTACTTC. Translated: CASSSLRAALNEQYF.

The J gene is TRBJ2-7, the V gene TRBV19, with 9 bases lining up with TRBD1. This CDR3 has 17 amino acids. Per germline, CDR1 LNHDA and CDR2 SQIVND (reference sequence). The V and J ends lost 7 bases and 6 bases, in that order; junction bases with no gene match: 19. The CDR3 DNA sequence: TGTGCCAGTACTCGGGGGACAGGGAATAATCAGGCGGGCGAGCAGTACTTC. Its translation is CASTRGTGNNQAGEQYF.

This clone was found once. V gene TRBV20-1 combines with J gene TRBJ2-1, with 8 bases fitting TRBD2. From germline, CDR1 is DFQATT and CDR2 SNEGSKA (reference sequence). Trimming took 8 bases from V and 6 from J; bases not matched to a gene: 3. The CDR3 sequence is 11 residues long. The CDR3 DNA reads TGCAGTCCCCGGGGGGGCAATGAGCAGTTCTTC. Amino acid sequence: CSPRGGNEQFF.

The CDR3 region has the DNA TGTGCCAGCAGGATACGGACTTCGGGGCGCAATCAGCCCCAGCATTTT. Its translation is CASRIRTSGRNQPQHF. This rearrangement joins TRBV6-6 to TRBJ1-5; possibly TRBD1 for D (5 bases). The germline CDR1 and CDR2 sequences are MNHNY and SVGAGI (reference sequence). CDR3 size: 16 residues. The ends were cut back, 6 bases at V and 2 bases at J, with 17 bases in the middle.